These 29 T cell receptor beta chains were sequenced from one sample in a study of cytomegalovirus exposure and HLA in healthy donors. Primers for the PCR totalled 60 Vbeta and 13 Jbeta. Method: immunoSEQ multiplex PCR; TCRdb's copy keeps in-frame clones and lacks some. The sample consists of about 130,000 clones, 65% to 90% of them appearing once. Material for sequencing was PBMCs. The receptor set was obtained from a male donor in good health and CMV-seropositive.

This chain uses TRBV6-6 with TRBJ2-1; D uncertain. The V and J ends lost 6 bases and 9 bases respectively, with 21 bases between them. In germline, CDR1 is MNHNY, CDR2 SVGAGI (reference sequence). CDR3 length: 15 residues. The CDR3 region is CASSRSTLPLSEQFF. CDR3 DNA sequence: TGTGCCAGCAGCCGGAGTACCCTCCCGTTAAGTGAGCAGTTCTTC.

V usage is TRBV15 and J usage is TRBJ1-1, with D hard to call. V dropped 0 bases and J dropped 0 bases, with 14 bases sitting between them. Germline-derived CDR1 and CDR2 are LNHNV and YYDKDF (reference sequence). The CDR3 spans 17 residues. The CDR3 DNA is TGTGCCACCAGCAGAGATTTCGCGGGAACCATGAACACTGAAGCTTTCTTT. This gives the protein CATSRDFAGTMNTEAFF. The entire variable domain, with the rest obtained from reference TRBV15 and TRBJ1-1, is as follows: DAMVIQNPRYQVTQFGKPVTLSCSQTLNHNVMYWYQQKSSQAPKLLFHYYDKDFNNEADTPDNFQSRRPNTSFCFLDIRSPGLGDTAMYLCATSRDFAGTMNTEAFFGQGTRLTVV.

V and J are TRBV5-1 and TRBJ2-3; 7 bases align to TRBD2. Germline CDR1 is SGHRS and CDR2 is YFSETQ. V shed 2 bases and J 3 bases; nucleotides not matched to a gene: 12. The CDR3 runs 17 residues. Here the CDR3 DNA reads TGCGCCAGCAGCTTAAGAGTACTAGCGTCGGCTACAGATACGCAGTATTTT. Encoded protein: CASSLRVLASATDTQYF.

The chain uses TRBV4-1 and TRBJ2-5; TRBD2 aligns across 9 bases. The CDR3 totals 15 residues. Germline V gives CDR1 MGHRA, CDR2 YSYEKL. Germline trimming cut 1 base from V and 4 bases from J; bases unmatched to any gene: 4. CDR3 in amino acids: CASSQVGTSLETQYF. The CDR3 DNA reads as TGCGCCAGCAGCCAAGTTGGGACTAGCCTAGAGACCCAGTACTTC.

CDR3 coding DNA: TGCGCCAGCAGTCAGGTCTCTGGGGCCAACGTCCTGACTTTC. This encodes CASSQVSGANVLTF. The chain is built from TRBV5-1 and TRBJ2-6; D uncertain. Per the germline V gene, CDR1 is SGHRS and CDR2 is YFSETQ. The CDR3 is 14 residues long. The V and J ends lost 5 bases and 0 bases respectively, with 6 bases between them.

The V and J genes are TRBV6-5 and TRBJ1-2; 12 bases are a match to TRBD1. The CDR3 length is 15 residues. Germline CDR1 and CDR2: MNHEY and SVGAGI. V was clipped by 6 bases and J by 6 bases; unmatched bases: 8. The DNA for the CDR3 is TGTGCCAGCAGACAACCGGGACAGGGGGCACATGGCTACACCTTC. It specifies CASRQPGQGAHGYTF.

V gene TRBV5-7 combines with J gene TRBJ2-2; D call uncertain. TRBV5-7 counts as an open reading frame of uncertain function. The germline V and J ends were trimmed by 9 bases and 4 bases, with 4 bases remaining between them. The CDR3 is 10 amino acids. The CDR3 loop is CATRTGELFF. CDR3 coding DNA: TGTGCCACCCGCACCGGGGAGCTGTTTTTT.

The rearrangement links TRBV7-2 to TRBJ2-3; no clear D. Per the germline V gene, CDR1 is SGHTA and CDR2 is FQGNSA. CDR3 length equals 14 residues. V lost 2 bases and J 4 bases, leaving 10 bases between the germline ends. The CDR3 loop reads CASSLLGPSDTQYF. For the CDR3, the DNA is TGTGCCAGCAGCTTACTCGGTCCTTCAGATACGCAGTATTTT. The full variable domain, completed using reference TRBV7-2 and TRBJ2-3, is GAGVSQSPSNKVTEKGKDVELRCDPISGHTALYWYRQSLGQGLEFLIYFQGNSAPDKSGLPSDRFSAERTGGSVSTLTIQRTQQEDSAVYLCASSLLGPSDTQYFGPGTRLTVL.

The chain couples TRBV19 to TRBJ1-1; D perhaps matches TRBD1 (5 bases). Germline lookup yields CDR1 LNHDA and CDR2 SQIVND (reference sequence). The ends were cut back, 1 base at V and 0 bases at J, with 9 bases in the middle. The CDR3 contains 15 residues. In nucleotides, the CDR3 is TGTGCCAGTAGTATAGGGGAGGGGATGAACACTGAAGCTTTCTTT. Residues: CASSIGEGMNTEAFF.

The rearrangement links TRBV19 to TRBJ2-1; 7 nucleotides line up with TRBD2. J lost 3 bases, V lost 4 bases, and 6 bases had no gene match. Germline V CDR1 and CDR2: LNHDA, SQIVND (reference sequence). The CDR3 sequence is 15 residues long. The CDR3 loop is CASSRGSGLYNEQFF. CDR3 nucleotides: TGTGCCAGTAGTAGGGGTAGCGGGCTCTACAATGAGCAGTTCTTC.

This chain connects TRBV19 to TRBJ2-6, with TRBD1 identical over 8 bases. The CDR3 is made up of 19 amino acids. Germline V gene lookup returns CDR1 LNHDA and CDR2 SQIVND (reference sequence). V lost 2 bases and J lost 2; bases outside the gene matches: 11. CDR3 coding DNA: TGTGCCAGTAGTATATCCCGGACAGGGACCACAACTGGGGCCAACGTCCTGACTTTC. This encodes CASSISRTGTTTGANVLTF. Full variable domain (outside the CDR3, taken from reference TRBV19 and TRBJ2-6): DGGITQSPKYLFRKEGQNVTLSCEQNLNHDAMYWYRQDPGQGLRLIYYSQIVNDFQKGDIAEGYSVSREKKESFPLTVTSAQKNPTAFYLCASSISRTGTTTGANVLTFGAGSRLTVL.

The chain employs TRBV27 and TRBJ2-2; 8 bases fit TRBD1. The CDR3 covers 14 residues. Germline-derived CDR1 and CDR2 are MNHEY and SMNVEV (reference sequence). Trimming cost V 5 bases and J 7 bases; bases outside gene matches: 6. CDR3 DNA: TGTGCCAGCAGTCTCGGACAGGGCGTCGGGGAGCTGTTTTTT. This encodes CASSLGQGVGELFF.

The V gene is TRBV5-1, the J gene TRBJ2-5, with TRBD1 matching 9 bases. V shed 4 bases, J shed 2 bases, and the junction held 6 bases outside the gene matches. The CDR3 has 15 residues. Per the germline V gene, CDR1 is SGHRS and CDR2 is YFSETQ. The CDR3 region is CASSRMDRGQETQYF. Written as DNA, the CDR3 is TGCGCCAGCAGCCGTATGGACAGGGGACAAGAGACCCAGTACTTC. The variable domain in full, with the rest retrieved from reference TRBV5-1 and TRBJ2-5, is KAGVTQTPRYLIKTRGQQVTLSCSPISGHRSVSWYQQTPGQGLQFLFEYFSETQRNKGNFPGRFSGRQFSNSRSEMNVSTLELGDSALYLCASSRMDRGQETQYFGPGTRLLVL.

The chain is built from TRBV7-9 and TRBJ2-3, with 8 bases matching TRBD2. The germline CDR1 and CDR2 sequences are SEHNR and FQNEAQ (reference sequence). This CDR3 has 17 amino acids. Germline trimming cut 0 bases from V and 0 bases from J; bases unmatched to any gene: 5. The CDR3 is CASSLAPGGDSTDTQYF. For the CDR3, the DNA is TGTGCCAGCAGCTTAGCGCCCGGGGGGGACAGCACAGATACGCAGTATTTT.

The V call is TRBV9, the J call TRBJ2-7, with 8 positions matching TRBD1. Trimming at V came to 0 bases and at J to 0 bases, leaving 2 bases not matched to a gene. CDR1 is SGDLS and CDR2 is YYNGEE in the germline V gene. The CDR3 runs 15 residues. CDR3 residues: CASSVGGQASYEQYF. The CDR3 DNA reads as TGTGCCAGCAGCGTAGGGGGACAGGCCTCCTACGAGCAGTACTTC.

The chain has TRBV25-1 and TRBJ1-3, with a weak D call TRBD1 (6 bases). Trimming took 5 bases from V and 0 from J, leaving 17 bases between them. This CDR3 is built from 17 residues. Germline lookup yields CDR1 MGHDK and CDR2 SYGVNS. The CDR3 bases are TGTGCCAGCAGTCTCCACACCCCAGGGGACTCTGGAAACACCATATATTTT. Translating it yields CASSLHTPGDSGNTIYF.

The chain uses TRBV6-1 and TRBJ1-2; tentatively, D is TRBD1 (5 bases). The CDR3 length is 14 residues. Between the trimmed V and J ends, which lost 1 base and 4 bases, there was a span of 10 bases. Germline lookup yields CDR1 MNHNS and CDR2 SASEGT. The CDR3 loop reads CASSEGQGFYGYTF. Written as DNA, the CDR3 is TGTGCCAGCAGTGAAGGTCAGGGCTTCTATGGCTACACCTTC.

The chain joins TRBV25-1 to TRBJ2-3, with D perhaps matching TRBD2 (7 bases). V lost 1 base, J lost 2 bases, and 13 bases lay in between. This CDR3 is built from 16 residues. The germline V gene encodes CDR1 MGHDK and CDR2 SYGVNS. The CDR3 reads CASSEWGLAVTDTQYF. CDR3 coding DNA: TGTGCCAGCAGTGAATGGGGGCTAGCGGTCACAGATACGCAGTATTTT.

The rearrangement joins TRBV28 to TRBJ2-7; 7 bases align to TRBD1. In germline, CDR1 is MDHEN, CDR2 SYDVKM. This CDR3 is 15 amino acids long. The V segment lost 1 base and the J segment 1 base; nucleotides outside the gene matches: 4. In nucleotides, the CDR3 is TGTGCCAGCAGTTTATCGTCAGGGGGTTCCTACGAGCAGTACTTC. Amino acids: CASSLSSGGSYEQYF.

V usage is TRBV30 and J usage is TRBJ1-2; TRBD1 matches at 8 bases. This CDR3 contains 15 residues. V trimming: 3 bases; J trimming: 3 bases; junction bases outside the gene matches: 9. The germline CDR1 and CDR2 sequences are GTSNPN and SVGIG (reference sequence). The CDR3 here is CAWRGGQEIYYGYTF. The CDR3 region has the DNA TGTGCCTGGAGGGGGGGACAGGAAATCTACTATGGCTACACCTTC.

The chain joins TRBV18 to TRBJ2-7; D not certain. Germline loops: CDR1 KGHSH, CDR2 LQKENI. This CDR3 has 13 amino acids. V lost 5 bases and J 0 bases, leaving 8 bases between the germline ends. The CDR3 coding sequence is TGTGCCAGCTCATTACAGAGCTCCTACGAGCAGTACTTC. It is translated as CASSLQSSYEQYF.

This clone appeared a few times. V usage is TRBV28 and J usage is TRBJ1-4; 9 bases agree with TRBD1. Germline V CDR1 and CDR2: MDHEN, SYDVKM. The ends lost 7 bases at V and 5 bases at J; junction bases unmatched: 14. CDR3 length equals 17 residues. The CDR3 DNA follows: TGTGCCAGCACCGCCGGGACAGGGAAACCCCAGAATGAAAAACTGTTTTTT. Its protein is CASTAGTGKPQNEKLFF.

The chain employs TRBV7-2 and TRBJ1-2; 7 bases map to TRBD1. In germline, CDR1 is SGHTA, CDR2 FQGNSA. Unmatched junction bases numbered 13, after V lost 5 bases and J lost 4 bases. This CDR3 contains 16 residues. CDR3 sequence: CASSPGQLNGVYGYTF. The CDR3 DNA sequence: TGTGCCAGCAGCCCGGGACAGTTAAATGGGGTCTATGGCTACACCTTC.

The chain recombines TRBV23-1 with TRBJ2-7, with 10 bases aligning to TRBD2. TRBV23-1 carries the ORF label, with uncertain function. Trimming took 0 bases from V and 2 from J; bases not matched to a gene: 7. CDR3 size: 17 residues. The CDR3 DNA sequence: TGCGCCAGCAGTCAATCTTCGGCAGCGGGAGGGACCTACGAGCAGTACTTC. It is translated as CASSQSSAAGGTYEQYF.

V and J are TRBV7-6 and TRBJ2-1, with D possibly being TRBD1 (6 bases). The CDR3 is 15 amino acids. Per the germline V gene, CDR1 is SGHVS and CDR2 is FNYEAQ. Between the trimmed V and J ends, which lost 5 bases and 5 bases, there was a span of 16 bases. This CDR3 is CASSPSGTPNNEQFF. The DNA for the CDR3 is TGTGCCAGCAGCCCTAGTGGGACACCAAACAATGAGCAGTTCTTC. Full variable domain (outside the CDR3, taken from reference TRBV7-6 and TRBJ2-1): GAGVSQSPRYKVTKRGQDVALRCDPISGHVSLYWYRQALGQGPEFLTYFNYEAQQDKSGLPNDRFSAERPEGSISTLTIQRTEQRDSAMYRCASSPSGTPNNEQFFGPGTRLTVL.

This chain uses TRBV13 with TRBJ2-7, with unresolved D. With 10 bases removed from V and 3 bases from J, the gap between germline ends came to 10 bases. This CDR3 contains 11 residues. CDR1 and CDR2 from the germline V gene are PRHDT and FYEKMQ (reference sequence). CDR3 DNA sequence: TGTGCCACGGGTTTTAGCTACGAGCAGTACTTC. As protein: CATGFSYEQYF.

The rearrangement joins TRBV11-2 to TRBJ2-3; the match to TRBD1 covers 9 bases. Germline lookup yields CDR1 SGHAT and CDR2 FQNNGV. V was clipped by 1 base and J by 5 bases; unmatched bases: 7. The CDR3 runs to 16 residues. The CDR3 nucleotides read TGTGCCAGCAGCTTAGTATTGGGACAGGGAATAGATACGCAGTATTTT. Encoded protein: CASSLVLGQGIDTQYF.

The J gene is TRBJ1-2, the V gene TRBV28; the D is unclear. The CDR3 length is 13 residues. The germline V gene encodes CDR1 MDHEN and CDR2 SYDVKM. V was shortened by 6 bases and J by 3 bases, with 11 bases between the two germline ends. This CDR3 reads CASSGEGDYGYTF. CDR3 in DNA: TGTGCCAGCAGCGGGGAAGGAGACTATGGCTACACCTTC.

As DNA, the CDR3 is TGCGCCAGCAGCTTGGTTGGCGGGATATCCTACAATGAGCAGTTCTTC. This translates into CASSLVGGISYNEQFF. The chain combines TRBV5-1 with TRBJ2-1, with D perhaps TRBD2 (6 bases). The CDR3 runs to 16 residues. V lost 0 bases, J lost 1 base, and 11 bases lay in between. Germline V gene data show CDR1 as SGHRS and CDR2 as YFSETQ.